This TCR beta chain stems from a study of T cell changes during pregnancy in multiple sclerosis (dated by TCRdb to between 2018 and 2021). General notes on the study: In women with multiple sclerosis, the researchers looked at how the T cell repertoire shifted as pregnancy progressed.

Spanning cysteine to phenylalanine, the CDR3 consists of 13 amino acids. Left in the record is the CDR3 DNA by itself, 39 bases read in frame from the first base. V is pared back by 0 bases and J by 7 bases, with 10 bases lying between the germline termini. The germline V gene sets CDR1 to SGHTS and CDR2 to YDEGEE. Comments on this clone: The target of this receptor is not known. No clone much larger than this one lies a single base away; base qualities are absent.

The receptor library was made with the immunoSEQ multiplex PCR assay. TCRdb re-hosts the immuneACCESS table, in-frame sequences only. Its copies lack some clones; in the studies checked, an unresolved V gene accounts for under half of them, and the cause for the rest is not known. In this sample the table shows around 51,000 clones, 85% to 95% of which occur a single time. 1.5% to 2% of the sample belongs to the ten largest clones. This sequence was found in a female donor with multiple sclerosis, enrolled in a pregnancy study. The chain couples TRBV5-8 to TRBJ1-1; the D gene remains uncertain. The sequencing here drew on peripheral blood, taken in the second trimester of pregnancy. The DNA sequence is as follows: TGTGCCAGCAGCTTGGAGTTCCAGGATGAAGCTTTCTTT. It translates to CASSLEFQDEAFF.